This entry concerns a single T cell receptor (beta chain). Its antigen is not identified. Germline CDR1 SGHKS, CDR2 YYEKEE (reference sequence). Trimming pared 1 base from V and 5 bases from J, leaving 9 bases between. The CDR3 consists of 14 residues. The entry originates in a study of cytomegalovirus exposure and HLA in healthy donors. Whole-study results and caveats: Rarity characterized most TCR sequences, yet some public TCRs appeared in many donors.

Primers included in the PCR were 60 Vbeta and 13 Jbeta primers. The method was immunoSEQ multiplex PCR; TCRdb's version includes in-frame clones alone and lacks a portion of them. Here the sample spans more than 95,000 clones, about four fifths being singletons. Sequencing was performed on PBMCs. This rearrangement joins TRBV5-5 to TRBJ2-2, with D hard to call. This sequence originates from a middle-aged woman in good health and CMV-seropositive. CDR3 DNA: TGTGCCAGCAGCTTGAGAGGAGTAACCGGGGAGCTGTTTTTT. Encoded protein: CASSLRGVTGELFF. Full variable domain (outside the CDR3, taken from reference TRBV5-5 and TRBJ2-2): DAGVTQSPTHLIKTRGQQVTLRCSPISGHKSVSWYQQVLGQGPQFIFQYYEKEERGRGNFPDRFSARQFPNYSSELNVNALLLGDSALYLCASSLRGVTGELFFGEGSRLTVL.